This T cell receptor (beta chain) was observed in a study of OX40 agonist ivuxolimab in advanced cancers. Study at large: Males comprised roughly four fifths of the group, whose mean age was about 60 years (range roughly 23 to 80).

Anyone with autoimmune disease history or systemic immunosuppression was excluded. This clone was detected once. Here immunoSEQ multiplex PCR was the method, and the copy in TCRdb shows in-frame clones only, minus some. The sample has about 89,000 clones, roughly 93% seen once; the top ten hold 0.6% to 0.75%. Between the trimmed V and J ends, which lost 1 base and 5 bases, there was a span of 14 bases. Germline values: CDR1 SGHTA, CDR2 FQGNSA. The CDR3 runs to 15 residues. The chain couples TRBV7-2 to TRBJ1-2; D might be TRBD1 (6 bases). The sample in question was CD4+ or CD8+ T cells sorted from blood, obtained in a trial of the OX40 agonist ivuxolimab. The sequence was obtained from an adult with an advanced solid tumor such as melanoma, head and neck, liver or kidney cancer. CDR3 residues: CASSLGQGLVYGYTF. CDR3 bases: TGTGCCAGCAGCTTAGGTCAGGGGCTCGTATATGGCTACACCTTC.